A single sample gave rise to the 11 T cell receptor beta chains below, sequenced in a study of vaccination and CD4 T cells after COVID-19 (dated by TCRdb to 2021 to 2024). Libraries were built with PCR. TCRdb records Illumina iSeq 100 as the sequencer. DNA from cultured CD4+ T cells underwent TCR sequencing with the Oncomine TCR Beta short-read assay at the Johns Hopkins FTIC core. Starting from the raw public reads, TCRdb applied fastp trimming at Q25, assembled clones with MiXCR and retained in-frame beta chains. Every CDR3 protein is listed once, alongside the most common genes and DNA of its rows. The sample has 4,500 to 6,000 distinct CDR3 sequences on record, 76% of them singletons. The ten largest clones take up approximately 50% of the sample. What this sample's treatment or condition label stands for: approximately 11-day PBMC culture with coronavirus spike peptide pools or control peptides (ViraFEST assay).

No antigens are known for them. The source material was CD4+ T cells from blood, cultured in vitro. The receptor set was obtained from a human donor who had recovered from COVID-19.

The rearrangement uses TRBV20-1 and TRBJ1-3, with TRBD1 identical over 7 bases. The CDR3 sequence is 13 residues long. Trimming removed 5 bases from V and 4 bases from J; junction bases left unmatched: 5. CDR1 and CDR2 (germline): DFQATT, SNEGSKA (reference sequence). CDR3 protein: CSAYQGGGNTIYF. The CDR3 DNA follows: TGCAGTGCTTATCAGGGGGGAGGAAACACCATATATTTT.

V and J are TRBV24-1 and TRBJ2-3; D call uncertain. V was pared by 4 bases and J by 8 bases, with 9 bases between. Germline V gene lookup returns CDR1 KGHDR and CDR2 SFDVKD. This CDR3 is built from 12 residues. CDR3 amino acids: CATSEGPGTQYF. The CDR3 DNA reads as TGTGCCACCAGTGAAGGACCGGGTACGCAGTATTTT.

V is TRBV7-9 and J is TRBJ1-2; TRBD1 might be the D (6 bases). This CDR3 has 15 residues. Germline CDR1 and CDR2: SEHNR and FQNEAQ (reference sequence). The V end was cut by 5 bases, the J end by 2 bases, with 15 bases between. The CDR3 nucleotides read TGTGCCAGCAGCGCGCCGGGACACCTAAACTATGGCTACACCTTC. Residues: CASSAPGHLNYGYTF.

The gene calls are TRBV7-2 and TRBJ2-7; D call uncertain. The CDR3 covers 12 residues. Germline V gene lookup returns CDR1 SGHTA and CDR2 FQGNSA. V lost 5 bases and J lost 1, with 6 bases in between. The CDR3 protein is CASSHGSYEQYF. The CDR3 region has the DNA TGTGCCAGCAGCCACGGGTCCTACGAGCAGTACTTC.

The chain joins TRBV20-1 to TRBJ1-2, with 7 nucleotides matching TRBD1. CDR3 length: 12 residues. V lost 6 bases and J lost 5; bases outside the gene matches: 6. Per the germline V gene, CDR1 is DFQATT and CDR2 is SNEGSKA (reference sequence). CDR3 protein: CSAETGSYGYTF. Here the CDR3 DNA reads TGCAGTGCGGAGACAGGGTCTTATGGCTACACCTTC.

The chain links TRBV2 to TRBJ1-5; a possible D gene is TRBD1 (6 bases). Germline V CDR1 and CDR2: SNHLY, FYNNEI. V was trimmed by 6 bases and J by 0 bases, leaving 12 bases between them. The CDR3 extends over 15 amino acids. The CDR3 region has the DNA TGTGCCAGCAGACGGTACAGGGATAGCAATCAGCCCCAGCATTTT. Translated: CASRRYRDSNQPQHF.

This chain connects TRBV6-5 to TRBJ2-7; the match to TRBD1 covers 7 bases. The V gene's germline CDR1 is MNHEY and CDR2 SVGAGI. CDR3 length: 14 amino acids. V lost 4 bases to trimming and J lost 3 bases; unmatched junction nucleotides: 6. The CDR3: CASSSSDRVYEQYF. The CDR3 nucleotides are TGTGCCAGCAGTTCCTCCGACAGGGTCTACGAGCAGTACTTC.

The chain employs TRBV29-1 and TRBJ2-3; 7 positions match TRBD2. V was clipped by 4 bases and J by 6 bases; unmatched bases: 13. The CDR3 consists of 15 residues. Germline V gene sequence: CDR1 SQVTM, CDR2 ANQGSEA. The CDR3 sequence is CSVVSSGDLGDTQYF. In nucleotides, the CDR3 is TGCAGCGTTGTGTCTAGCGGAGACCTCGGGGATACGCAGTATTTT.

The V and J genes are TRBV6-1 and TRBJ1-2; TRBD1 might be the D (5 bases). Germline CDR1 is MNHNS and CDR2 is SASEGT. V gave up 0 bases and J gave up 5 bases, with 13 bases separating them. CDR3 length: 15 residues. The CDR3 DNA is TGTGCCAGCAGTGAAGCTTGGCAGGGAATTTATGGCTACACCTTC. It yields the protein CASSEAWQGIYGYTF.

This clonotype is labeled hyperexpanded. The CDR3 protein is CASSAGGDGTDTQYF. The DNA for the CDR3 is TGTGCCAGCAGCGCCGGAGGGGATGGCACAGATACGCAGTATTTT. The V gene is TRBV7-2, the J gene TRBJ2-3; weak D call: TRBD2 (6 bases). This CDR3 spans 15 amino acids. The germline V gene has CDR1 SGHTA and CDR2 FQGNSA. Trimming cost V 5 bases and J 1 base, with 13 bases left between them.

This clonotype came up a few times. V gene TRBV7-6 combines with J gene TRBJ1-2; 7 bases align to TRBD1. V gave up 5 bases and J gave up 7 bases; unmatched junction bases: 13. The germline CDR1 and CDR2 sequences are SGHVS and FNYEAQ. The CDR3 is 15 amino acids. The CDR3 nucleotides are TGTGCCAGCAGCCCCCGACAGGGAGCCTTAAGTGGCTACACCTTC. It is translated as CASSPRQGALSGYTF.